A selection of T cell receptor beta chains follows, all from one sample in a study of CD8+CD57+ T cells in acquired aplastic anemia. TCRdb fed the reads into MiXCR, producing one record per CDR3 protein. This sample has 450,000 to 550,000 distinct CDR3 sequences, with about a third found just once. The sequenced material came from sorted CD4+, CD8+, or CD8+CD57+ T cells (not recorded which) from PBMCs. These receptors were obtained from a human donor with aplastic anemia. Each CDR3 is given with its conserved first and last residue. The D gene is left open where the match is weak. Clone size, where shown, is once, few, many, or a class for clones that have expanded.

cdr3_aa: CASSYYARVFGSPLHF
cdr3_nt: TGTGCCAGCAGTTACTACGCCAGGGTATTTGGTTCACCCCTCCACTTT
j_call: TRBJ1-6
clone_size: NA
v_call: TRBV6-2/TRBV6-3
d_call: NA

cdr3_aa: CASSGVPDANEQFF
cdr3_nt: TGTGCCAGCAGTGGGGTCCCTGACGCTAATGAGCAGTTCTTC
j_call: TRBJ2-1
clone_size: NA
v_call: TRBV9
d_call: NA

cdr3_aa: CASSPDRVFTF
cdr3_nt: TGTGCCAGCAGCCCCGACAGGGTTTTCACCTTC
j_call: TRBJ1-2
clone_size: many
v_call: TRBV7-2
d_call: TRBD1

cdr3_aa: CASSARRVNGYTF
cdr3_nt: TGTGCCAGCAGTGCCAGGAGAGTCAATGGCTACACCTTC
j_call: TRBJ1-2
clone_size: few
v_call: TRBV6-1
d_call: NA

cdr3_aa: CASSLGQDTMYGYTF
cdr3_nt: TGTGCCAGCAGTTTGGGACAGGATACAATGTATGGCTACACCTTC
j_call: TRBJ1-2
clone_size: few
v_call: TRBV2
d_call: TRBD1

cdr3_aa: CSAPRGDSRAGTYEQYF
cdr3_nt: TGCAGTGCCCCCCGGGGGGACAGCCGAGCGGGGACCTACGAGCAGTACTTC
j_call: TRBJ2-7
clone_size: many
v_call: TRBV20-1
d_call: NA

cdr3_aa: CASSASMNTEAFF
cdr3_nt: TGTGCCAGCAGTGCCTCTATGAACACTGAAGCTTTCTTT
j_call: TRBJ1-1
clone_size: many
v_call: TRBV14
d_call: NA

cdr3_aa: CAISKGGNIYGNTF
cdr3_nt: TGTGCCATCAGTAAAGGGGGAAACATCTATGGCAACACCTTC
j_call: TRBJ1-2
clone_size: NA
v_call: TRBV10-3
d_call: NA

cdr3_aa: CASSPGTQNQPQHF
cdr3_nt: TGTGCCAGCTCACCAGGGACCCAAAATCAGCCCCAGCATTTT
j_call: TRBJ1-5
clone_size: NA
v_call: TRBV19
d_call: NA

cdr3_aa: CASSQDLGPSGNTIYF
cdr3_nt: TGTGCCAGCAGCCAAGATCTTGGTCCCTCTGGAAACACCATATATTTT
j_call: TRBJ1-3
clone_size: few
v_call: TRBV4-2
d_call: NA

cdr3_aa: CASSRTGSEQFF
cdr3_nt: TGTGCCAGCAGCCGGACAGGGTCTGAGCAGTTCTTC
j_call: TRBJ2-1
clone_size: few
v_call: TRBV10-3
d_call: TRBD1

cdr3_aa: CASSLEGAGGEKLFF
cdr3_nt: TGCGCCAGCAGCTTGGAAGGTGCAGGTGGTGAAAAACTGTTTTTT
j_call: TRBJ1-4
clone_size: NA
v_call: TRBV5-1
d_call: NA

cdr3_aa: CASRGGLADTQYF
cdr3_nt: TGTGCCAGCAGGGGGGGCCTAGCAGATACGCAGTATTTT
j_call: TRBJ2-3
clone_size: few
v_call: TRBV2
d_call: NA

cdr3_aa: CASSLGTAGEQYF
cdr3_nt: TGTGCCAGCAGCTTGGGGACAGCGGGCGAGCAGTACTTC
j_call: TRBJ2-7
clone_size: many
v_call: TRBV5-6
d_call: NA

cdr3_aa: CATSSLGVPSSYEQYF
cdr3_nt: TGTGCCACCAGCAGCTTGGGGGTGCCCTCTTCCTACGAGCAGTACTTC
j_call: TRBJ2-7
clone_size: NA
v_call: TRBV15
d_call: NA

cdr3_aa: CASSLATWGQANVLTF
cdr3_nt: TGTGCCAGCAGCTTAGCTACCTGGGGGCAGGCCAACGTCCTGACTTTC
j_call: TRBJ2-6
clone_size: few
v_call: TRBV11-1
d_call: NA

cdr3_aa: CASSLVGLAGAETQYF
cdr3_nt: TGCGCCAGCAGCTTAGTGGGACTAGCGGGAGCGGAGACCCAGTACTTC
j_call: TRBJ2-5
clone_size: NA
v_call: TRBV5-1
d_call: TRBD2

cdr3_aa: CASTIKGDTQYF
cdr3_nt: TGTGCCAGCACCATCAAGGGGGATACGCAGTATTTT
j_call: TRBJ2-3
clone_size: NA
v_call: TRBV28
d_call: NA

cdr3_aa: CAWRGTGTGSTEQYF
cdr3_nt: TGTGCCTGGAGGGGCACGGGGACAGGGTCTACCGAGCAGTACTTC
j_call: TRBJ2-7
clone_size: NA
v_call: TRBV7-6
d_call: TRBD1

cdr3_aa: CASLTGLAERYEQYF
cdr3_nt: TGTGCCAGCCTAACCGGACTAGCGGAGCGCTACGAGCAGTACTTC
j_call: TRBJ2-7
clone_size: many
v_call: TRBV25-1
d_call: TRBD2

cdr3_aa: CASSPTVTYEQYF
cdr3_nt: TGTGCCAGCAGCCCCACAGTCACCTACGAGCAGTACTTC
j_call: TRBJ2-7
clone_size: NA
v_call: TRBV7-2
d_call: NA

cdr3_aa: CASSQVREQYF
cdr3_nt: TGTGCCAGCAGCCAAGTCCGCGAGCAGTACTTC
j_call: TRBJ2-7
clone_size: many
v_call: TRBV14
d_call: NA

cdr3_aa: CASSQEQRWGYTF
cdr3_nt: TGTGCCAGCAGCCAAGAGCAGAGGTGGGGCTACACCTTC
j_call: TRBJ1-2
clone_size: many
v_call: TRBV14
d_call: NA

cdr3_aa: CASSLQGDDEQYF
cdr3_nt: TGTGCCAGCTCACTACAGGGCGACGACGAGCAGTACTTC
j_call: TRBJ2-7
clone_size: NA
v_call: TRBV18
d_call: NA

cdr3_aa: CASSLTNYGYTF
cdr3_nt: TGTGCCAGCAGCCTAACAAACTATGGCTACACCTTC
j_call: TRBJ1-2
clone_size: few
v_call: TRBV3-1
d_call: NA

cdr3_aa: CSARSIVYNERFF
cdr3_nt: TGCAGTGCTAGAAGTATAGTTTATAATGAGCGGTTCTTC
j_call: TRBJ2-1
clone_size: NA
v_call: TRBV20-1
d_call: NA

cdr3_aa: CASSPRTGLYEQYF
cdr3_nt: TGTGCCAGCTCACCACGGACAGGGTTGTACGAGCAGTACTTC
j_call: TRBJ2-7
clone_size: NA
v_call: TRBV18
d_call: TRBD1

cdr3_aa: CASSDRDREEYF
cdr3_nt: TGTGCCAGCAGTGATCGGGACAGGGAAGAGTACTTC
j_call: TRBJ2-7
clone_size: many
v_call: TRBV2
d_call: TRBD1

cdr3_aa: CASRTRGRDGHEQYF
cdr3_nt: TGTGCCAGCAGAACCCGAGGACGGGATGGACACGAGCAGTACTTC
j_call: TRBJ2-7
clone_size: NA
v_call: TRBV6-2/TRBV6-3
d_call: NA

cdr3_aa: CSVGGYPAETQYF
cdr3_nt: TGCAGCGTTGGAGGGTATCCCGCGGAGACCCAGTACTTC
j_call: TRBJ2-5
clone_size: many
v_call: TRBV29-1
d_call: NA